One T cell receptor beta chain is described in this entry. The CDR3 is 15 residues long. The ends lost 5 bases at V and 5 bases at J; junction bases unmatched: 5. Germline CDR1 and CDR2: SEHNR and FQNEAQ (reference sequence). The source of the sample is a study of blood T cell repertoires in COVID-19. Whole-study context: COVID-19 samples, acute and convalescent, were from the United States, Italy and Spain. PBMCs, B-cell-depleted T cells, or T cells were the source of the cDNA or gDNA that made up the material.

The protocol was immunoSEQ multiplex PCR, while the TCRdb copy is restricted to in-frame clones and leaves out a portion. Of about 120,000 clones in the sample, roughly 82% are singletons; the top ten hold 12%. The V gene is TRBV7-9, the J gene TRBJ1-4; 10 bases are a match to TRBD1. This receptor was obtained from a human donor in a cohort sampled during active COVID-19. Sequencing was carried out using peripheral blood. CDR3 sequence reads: CASSMGQGWNEKLFF. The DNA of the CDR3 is TGTGCCAGCAGCATGGGACAGGGGTGGAATGAAAAACTGTTTTTT.